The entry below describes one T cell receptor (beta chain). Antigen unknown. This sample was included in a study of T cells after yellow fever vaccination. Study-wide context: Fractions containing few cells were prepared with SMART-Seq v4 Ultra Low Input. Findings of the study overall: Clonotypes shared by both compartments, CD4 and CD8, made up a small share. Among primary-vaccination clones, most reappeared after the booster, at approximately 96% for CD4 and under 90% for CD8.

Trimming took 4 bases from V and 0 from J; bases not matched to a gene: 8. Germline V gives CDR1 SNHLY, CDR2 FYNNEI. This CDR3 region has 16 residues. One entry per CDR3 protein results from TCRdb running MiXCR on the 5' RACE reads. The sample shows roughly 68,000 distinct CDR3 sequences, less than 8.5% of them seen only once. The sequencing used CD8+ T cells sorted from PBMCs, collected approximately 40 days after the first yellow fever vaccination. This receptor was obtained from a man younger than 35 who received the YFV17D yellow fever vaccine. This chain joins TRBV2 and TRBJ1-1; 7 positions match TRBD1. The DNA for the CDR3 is TGTGCCAGCAGTGGGAGTCCGGGACAGATGAACACTGAAGCTTTCTTT. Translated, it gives CASSGSPGQMNTEAFF.